The 18 T cell receptor beta chains in this list originate from one sample, sequenced in a study of cytomegalovirus exposure and HLA in healthy donors. The primer mix had 60 Vbeta and 13 Jbeta primers. Here immunoSEQ multiplex PCR was the method, and the copy in TCRdb shows in-frame clones only, minus some. The sample has around 250,000 clones; approximately 91% are singletons. The sample comprised PBMCs. These receptors were obtained from a girl aged 2-15 years in good health and CMV-seronegative.

This chain uses TRBV29-1 with TRBJ2-5; 8 bases are shared with TRBD2. CDR3 length: 12 residues. Germline V gene sequence: CDR1 SQVTM, CDR2 ANQGSEA. The junction had 2 bases not matched to a gene; V was cut back by 6 bases and J by 2 bases. CDR3 sequence: CSVTSVQETQYF. The CDR3 DNA follows: TGCAGCGTGACTAGCGTTCAAGAGACCCAGTACTTC.

This clone was seen only once. This chain links TRBV19 with TRBJ2-3, with D hard to call. CDR3 length: 12 residues. V lost 7 bases and J 6 bases, leaving 11 bases between the germline ends. Germline loops: CDR1 LNHDA, CDR2 SQIVND (reference sequence). The CDR3 DNA sequence: TGTGCCAGTACCCCACGGTTGGATACGCAGTATTTT. Amino acids: CASTPRLDTQYF.

CDR3: CASTLTSGPSSDEQFF. The CDR3 nucleotides read TGCGCCAGCACCTTGACTAGCGGCCCTAGTTCGGATGAGCAGTTCTTC. The chain employs TRBV4-1 and TRBJ2-1; 9 nucleotides align to TRBD2. The CDR3 covers 16 residues. Germline V gene data show CDR1 as MGHRA and CDR2 as YSYEKL. J was trimmed by 8 bases and V by 7 bases; bases with no gene match: 15.

The genes are TRBV7-9 and TRBJ1-2; 8 nucleotides agree with TRBD1. The V gene end was trimmed by 4 bases and the J gene end by 6 bases; junction bases not matched to a gene: 10. The germline CDR1 and CDR2 sequences are SEHNR and FQNEAQ (reference sequence). This CDR3 has 15 residues. The CDR3 bases are TGTGCCAGCAGCTCCCCGACAGGGGTCGTGGATGGCTACACCTTC. Translated: CASSSPTGVVDGYTF.

The chain carries TRBV6-5 and TRBJ2-7; 10 nucleotides line up with TRBD2. With 4 bases clipped from V and 1 base from J, the junction kept 4 bases outside the gene matches. CDR1 and CDR2 from the germline V gene are MNHEY and SVGAGI. The CDR3 is 15 residues long. CDR3 bases: TGTGCCAGCAGTTCTGTAGCGGGAGGTTCCTACGAGCAGTACTTC. This codes for CASSSVAGGSYEQYF.

This clone showed up just once. This chain links TRBV5-1 with TRBJ1-4; 8 positions agree with TRBD1. The CDR3 is 15 residues long. Germline lookup yields CDR1 SGHRS and CDR2 YFSETQ. Trimming removed 4 bases from V and 3 bases from J; junction bases left unmatched: 5. The CDR3, as DNA: TGCGCCAGCAGCGAGACAGGGGTTCCTAATGAAAAACTGTTTTTT. Encoded protein: CASSETGVPNEKLFF.

The rearrangement links TRBV5-1 to TRBJ1-5; possible D gene TRBD1, 6 bases. CDR1 is SGHRS and CDR2 is YFSETQ in the germline V gene. The ends were cut back, 3 bases at V and 8 bases at J, with 21 bases in the middle. The CDR3 has 16 residues. This CDR3 is CASSYGPAGATEPQHF. CDR3 nucleotide sequence: TGCGCCAGCAGCTACGGTCCCGCGGGGGCTACTGAGCCCCAGCATTTT.

V usage is TRBV7-9 and J usage is TRBJ2-1, with 11 bases identical to TRBD2. Trimming removed 10 bases from V and 6 bases from J; junction bases left unmatched: 8. Germline CDR1 reads SEHNR; CDR2 reads FQNEAQ (reference sequence). This CDR3 comprises 14 residues. The CDR3 is CAITLGTSGNEQFF. The CDR3, as DNA: TGTGCCATCACACTCGGGACTAGCGGCAATGAGCAGTTCTTC. The variable domain in full, completed from reference TRBV7-9 and TRBJ2-1, reads DTGVSQNPRHKITKRGQNVTFRCDPISEHNRLYWYRQTLGQGPEFLTYFQNEAQLEKSRLLSDRFSAERPKGSFSTLEIQRTEQGDSAMYLCAITLGTSGNEQFFGPGTRLTVL.

The rearrangement uses TRBV10-3 and TRBJ1-5, with D uncertain. Trimming cost V 3 bases and J 0 bases, with 6 bases left between them. The V gene's germline CDR1 is ENHRY and CDR2 SYGVKD. The CDR3 contains 14 residues. The CDR3 sequence is CAISDRDSNQPQHF. The CDR3 region has the DNA TGTGCCATCAGTGACCGAGATAGCAATCAGCCCCAGCATTTT.

This chain uses TRBV19 with TRBJ2-7; D possibly corresponds to TRBD1 (5 bases). V lost 6 bases, J lost 7 bases, and 16 bases lay in between. This CDR3 has 13 amino acids. In germline, CDR1 is LNHDA, CDR2 SQIVND (reference sequence). CDR3 bases: TGTGCCAGTAGCCGGGCAGGGTTTGGAGAGCAGTACTTC. The encoded protein is CASSRAGFGEQYF.

The J gene is TRBJ2-7, the V gene TRBV27, with 8 bases matching TRBD2. The CDR3 is made up of 14 amino acids. Germline CDR1 reads MNHEY; CDR2 reads SMNVEV (reference sequence). With V trimmed by 4 bases and J by 2 bases, 4 bases remained unmatched. This CDR3 is CASSSLAGPYEQYF. CDR3 nucleotide sequence: TGTGCCAGCAGTTCCCTAGCGGGTCCCTACGAGCAGTACTTC.

The CDR3 DNA sequence: TGCGCCAGCAGCTACCCGGGACAGGGGCGGAATGAGCAGTTCTTC. It specifies CASSYPGQGRNEQFF. The chain has TRBV5-1 and TRBJ2-1, with 10 bases matching TRBD1. In germline, CDR1 is SGHRS, CDR2 YFSETQ. The CDR3 contains 15 residues. The ends lost 3 bases at V and 7 bases at J; junction bases unmatched: 7.

The V and J genes are TRBV30 and TRBJ2-1; 8 bases match TRBD1. Per the germline V gene, CDR1 is GTSNPN and CDR2 is SVGIG (reference sequence). The CDR3 totals 13 residues. J lost 9 bases, V lost 1 base, and 5 bases had no gene match. CDR3: CAWSERTGSEQFF. CDR3 sequence (DNA): TGTGCCTGGAGTGAGAGGACAGGGAGTGAGCAGTTCTTC.

This chain uses TRBV2 with TRBJ1-5; TRBD1 is a possible D gene (6 bases). Trimming removed 8 bases from V and 3 bases from J, with 11 bases in between. The CDR3 has 13 residues. Germline lookup yields CDR1 SNHLY and CDR2 FYNNEI. The CDR3 DNA follows: TGTGCCAGCGTCGCAGGGGCCAATCAGCCCCAGCATTTT. Translation: CASVAGANQPQHF.

V usage is TRBV6-5 and J usage is TRBJ1-2; 10 bases line up with TRBD1. This CDR3 spans 13 amino acids. Germline V gene data show CDR1 as MNHEY and CDR2 as SVGAGI. V shed 6 bases, J shed 8 bases, and the junction held 6 bases outside the gene matches. The DNA of the CDR3 is TGTGCCAGCAGGGGGACAGGGGTTGGGGGCTACACCTTC. It specifies CASRGTGVGGYTF.

This sequence joins TRBV27 and TRBJ2-7, with 10 bases matching TRBD2. V was pared by 5 bases and J by 0 bases, with 7 bases of the junction left unmatched. Germline CDR1 reads MNHEY; CDR2 reads SMNVEV (reference sequence). The CDR3 extends over 16 amino acids. The CDR3 loop is CASSLRGTSVSYEQYF. In nucleotides, the CDR3 is TGTGCCAGCAGTCTCCGAGGGACTAGCGTCTCCTACGAGCAGTACTTC.

This clone was counted between two and nine times. The rearrangement uses TRBV5-1 and TRBJ2-1; possibly TRBD2 for D (5 bases). The germline V and J ends were trimmed by 4 bases and 2 bases, with 13 bases remaining between them. The germline V gene encodes CDR1 SGHRS and CDR2 YFSETQ. This CDR3 contains 15 residues. This chain's CDR3 is CASSPTRSTYNEQFF. CDR3 DNA sequence: TGCGCCAGCAGCCCCACTAGGTCTACCTACAATGAGCAGTTCTTC.

V and J are TRBV4-1 and TRBJ2-7; D gene unclear. The V gene's germline CDR1 is MGHRA and CDR2 YSYEKL. The CDR3 has 13 amino acids. With 1 base removed from V and 3 bases from J, the gap between germline ends came to 7 bases. CDR3 amino acids: CASSQGGFYEQYF. CDR3 DNA sequence: TGCGCCAGCAGCCAAGGTGGCTTCTACGAGCAGTACTTC.